The 17 T cell receptor beta chains below come from one sample, sequenced in a study of shared clonotypes between healthy human individuals. Using immunoSEQ multiplex PCR, the repertoire was profiled, and TCRdb retains in-frame clones only, with some absent. The repertoire holds about 490,000 clones, with approximately 79% as singletons. The sample comprised PBMCs. Source of these receptors: a woman in her forties in good health. Some clones in this sample may be carry-over from other donors' samples.

The V and J genes are TRBV7-2 and TRBJ2-3, with D maybe TRBD1 (6 bases). Trimming left V 5 bases short and J 4 bases short, with 25 bases between. CDR1 SGHTA and CDR2 FQGNSA come from the germline V gene. This CDR3 has 18 residues. CDR3 region: CASSPHKLHRASPDTQYF. CDR3 DNA: TGTGCCAGCAGCCCCCATAAACTACACAGGGCCTCCCCAGATACGCAGTATTTT.

The chain uses TRBV5-4 and TRBJ2-7, with no clear D. Germline V gives CDR1 SGHNT, CDR2 YYREEE (reference sequence). CDR3 size: 13 residues. Trimming removed 1 base at V and 5 bases at J, with 10 bases between. DNA for the CDR3: TGTGCCAGCAGCTTGTCGGCGTGGAACGAGCAGTACTTC. Translation gives CASSLSAWNEQYF. The full variable domain, with the rest looked up from reference TRBV5-4 and TRBJ2-7, is ETGVTQSPTHLIKTRGQQVTLRCSSQSGHNTVSWYQQALGQGPQFIFQYYREEENGRGNFPPRFSGLQFPNYSSELNVNALELDDSALYLCASSLSAWNEQYFGPGTRLTVT.

This chain connects TRBV12-2 to TRBJ1-5. TRBV12-2 is a pseudogene segment. This CDR3 has 15 residues. The CDR3 coding sequence is TGTGCAAGTCGCCCCCCAGAGTTAGGAGATCAGCCCCAGCATTTT. Its translation is CASRPPELGDQPQHF.

This chain's CDR3 is CASKGTDRSGANVLTF. For the CDR3, the DNA is TGCGCCAGCAAGGGGACAGACCGCTCTGGGGCCAACGTCCTGACTTTC. The chain employs TRBV5-1 and TRBJ2-6; TRBD1 agrees at 7 bases. Germline CDR1 SGHRS, CDR2 YFSETQ. Trimming took 6 bases from V and 0 from J; bases not matched to a gene: 6. The CDR3 has 16 amino acids.

V gene TRBV29-1 combines with J gene TRBJ2-6, with TRBD1 matching over 9 bases. The J segment lost 0 bases and the V segment lost 2 bases, leaving 8 bases of the junction unmatched. The length of the CDR3 is 18 residues. The V gene's germline CDR1 is SQVTM and CDR2 ANQGSEA. The CDR3 bases are TGCAGCGTTGAATTTTTGGGACAGGGAGGCTCTGGGGCCAACGTCCTGACTTTC. Translating gives CSVEFLGQGGSGANVLTF.

The chain employs TRBV27 and TRBJ2-7; maybe TRBD1 (5 bases). Trimming removed 0 bases from V and 2 bases from J, with 14 bases in between. Per the germline V gene, CDR1 is MNHEY and CDR2 is SMNVEV (reference sequence). The CDR3 runs to 16 residues. The CDR3 DNA reads as TGTGCCAGCAGTTTATCCCCTAGGGGAACGGCCTACGAGCAGTACTTC. It yields the protein CASSLSPRGTAYEQYF.

This clone was detected only once. The gene calls are TRBV11-1 and TRBJ2-1; TRBD2 is a possible D gene (7 bases). The V and J ends lost 4 bases and 9 bases respectively, with 19 bases between them. CDR1 and CDR2 from the germline V gene are SGHAT and FQDESV (reference sequence). This CDR3 has 15 amino acids. CDR3 nucleotides: TGTGCCAGCAGCTCACTAAGCGGGGCCAGGGGTGAGCAGTTCTTC. This sequence encodes CASSSLSGARGEQFF.

There are a few counts of this clone. The chain links TRBV5-1 to TRBJ2-4; unclear D gene. Germline lookup yields CDR1 SGHRS and CDR2 YFSETQ. The length of the CDR3 is 13 residues. The V gene lost 0 bases and the J gene lost 5 bases, with 6 bases spanning the gap. CDR3 sequence (DNA): TGCGCCAGCAGCTTGGGCGCCGAAAACATTCAGTACTTC. This translates into CASSLGAENIQYF. The entire variable domain, with the rest obtained from reference TRBV5-1 and TRBJ2-4, is as follows: KAGVTQTPRYLIKTRGQQVTLSCSPISGHRSVSWYQQTPGQGLQFLFEYFSETQRNKGNFPGRFSGRQFSNSRSEMNVSTLELGDSALYLCASSLGAENIQYFGAGTRLSVL.

The chain is built from TRBV10-3 and TRBJ2-6; maybe TRBD1 (5 bases). Germline V gene data show CDR1 as ENHRY and CDR2 as SYGVKD. The CDR3 totals 16 residues. Trimming pared 3 bases from V and 2 bases from J, leaving 11 bases between. The CDR3 bases are TGTGCCATCAGTGATCCAGGGTTTGCTGGGGCCAACGTCCTGACTTTC. This gives the protein CAISDPGFAGANVLTF.

V is TRBV11-2 and J is TRBJ2-3; 8 nucleotides agree with TRBD2. CDR3 length equals 16 residues. Germline CDR1 reads SGHAT; CDR2 reads FQNNGV. V was pared by 2 bases and J by 2 bases, with 6 bases of the junction left unmatched. CDR3 protein: CASSLLRGGATDTQYF. CDR3 DNA sequence: TGTGCCAGCAGCTTATTACGGGGGGGGGCCACAGATACGCAGTATTTT.

About this clone: Germline and junction disagree at one end, which may indicate a read error. The rearrangement joins TRBV28 to TRBJ1-4, with D perhaps matching TRBD1 (6 bases). Germline V gene data show CDR1 as MDHEN and CDR2 as SYDVKM. The CDR3 has 12 residues. CDR3 in DNA: TGCGCGTCAGGGGTCATGGGTGAAAAACTGTTTTTT. Translated, it gives CASGVMGEKLFF.

J is TRBJ2-7 and V is TRBV19, with 8 bases aligning to TRBD2. CDR1 is LNHDA, CDR2 SQIVND, per germline (reference sequence). CDR3 size: 15 residues. Trimming at V came to 4 bases and at J to 3 bases, leaving 8 bases not matched to a gene. Here the CDR3 reads CASSTGLARGYEQYF. The DNA of the CDR3 is TGTGCCAGTAGTACCGGACTAGCCAGAGGCTACGAGCAGTACTTC.

This clone has a handful of counts. The chain is built from TRBV6-6 and TRBJ2-1; D uncertain. Per the germline V gene, CDR1 is MNHNY and CDR2 is SVGAGI (reference sequence). The CDR3 contains 12 residues. Trimming left V 3 bases short and J 9 bases short, with 9 bases between. CDR3 nucleotide sequence: TGTGCCAGCAGTTATGTCGGAGTTGAGCAGTTCTTC. It yields the protein CASSYVGVEQFF.

Only a few counts were recorded for this clone. The chain links TRBV5-6 to TRBJ2-2; the match to TRBD2 covers 8 bases. Germline CDR1 SGHDT, CDR2 YYEEEE. This CDR3 spans 16 amino acids. Trimming removed 2 bases from V and 4 bases from J; junction bases left unmatched: 7. DNA for the CDR3: TGTGCCAGCAGCTTTTACGCTCGGGGGGGCACCGGGGAGCTGTTTTTT. It translates to CASSFYARGGTGELFF.

The chain combines TRBV6-4 with TRBJ1-3; D call uncertain. The germline CDR1 and CDR2 sequences are MRHNA and SNTAGT. V was clipped by 0 bases and J by 0 bases, with 15 bases between them. The CDR3 is 18 amino acids. The CDR3 sequence: CASSDSARGLISGNTIYF. The CDR3 nucleotides are TGTGCCAGCAGTGACTCCGCCCGAGGTCTCATCTCTGGAAACACCATATATTTT.

The chain couples TRBV27 to TRBJ1-3, with D perhaps matching TRBD1 (5 bases). Trimming cost V 3 bases and J 0 bases, with 18 bases left between them. Germline CDR1 is MNHEY and CDR2 is SMNVEV (reference sequence). This CDR3 spans 18 amino acids. The CDR3 region is CASSLVGPPSFSGNTIYF. CDR3 DNA sequence: TGTGCCAGCAGTTTGGTGGGGCCACCCTCCTTCTCTGGAAACACCATATATTTT.

The V gene is TRBV30, the J gene TRBJ1-3; 7 bases are shared with TRBD1. Germline CDR1 reads GTSNPN; CDR2 reads SVGIG (reference sequence). The CDR3 is 14 amino acids. The V gene end was trimmed by 4 bases and the J gene end by 5 bases; junction bases not matched to a gene: 8. The CDR3 spells CAWNRDSKRNTIYF. For the CDR3, the DNA is TGTGCCTGGAACCGGGACAGTAAGCGAAACACCATATATTTT.